Following are 30 T cell receptor beta chains from one sample sequenced in a study of patients and donors after allogeneic stem cell transplantation. TCRdb independently ran MiXCR on the RT-PCR reads; one entry per CDR3 protein. Of roughly 940,000 distinct CDR3 sequences in the sample, 18% were seen once. The sample taken for sequencing was blood, either unsorted or a sorted T cell fraction (not recorded which). These receptors were taken from a human donor who was either an allogeneic HSCT recipient or a stem cell or donor lymphocyte infusion donor (not recorded which). It is not recorded whose cells these are; they may come from a transplant donor.

This clonotype appeared many times. CDR3 residues: CASTNRGYEQYF. The CDR3 DNA reads TGTGCCAGCACGAACAGGGGATATGAGCAGTACTTC. The rearrangement joins TRBV7-9 to TRBJ2-7, with 7 positions matching TRBD1. CDR1 and CDR2 from the germline V gene are SEHNR and FQNEAQ (reference sequence). V dropped 7 bases and J dropped 7; count of bases not matched to a gene: 7. The CDR3 is 12 residues long.

The chain has TRBV12-3 or TRBV12-4 and TRBJ2-5; the D is unclear. With 9 bases removed from V and 5 bases from J, the gap between germline ends came to 13 bases. The CDR3 contains 12 residues. CDR3 in DNA: TGTGCCAGTATCCAAGGTGGGGAGACCCAGTACTTC. This gives the protein CASIQGGETQYF.

V is TRBV5-1 and J is TRBJ2-7; D possibly matches TRBD1 or TRBD2 (5 bases each). Deletions cut 4 bases from V and 2 bases from J, with 16 bases between. The germline CDR1 and CDR2 sequences are SGHRS and YFSETQ. The CDR3 is 15 amino acids. The DNA for the CDR3 is TGCGCCAGCAGCAGCTACCGGGACGGCCCCTACGAGCAGTACTTC. Translation: CASSSYRDGPYEQYF.

There are a few counts of this clonotype. The V call is TRBV6-2 or TRBV6-3, the J call TRBJ2-5, with TRBD2 matching 11 bases. CDR3 length equals 18 residues. CDR1 is MNHEY, CDR2 SVGEGT, per germline. V lost 2 bases and J lost 5; bases outside the gene matches: 13. In DNA form, the CDR3 reads TGTGCCAGCAGTTACAGGGGACTAGCGGACGATGCCCGGGAGACCCAGTACTTC. Its protein product is CASSYRGLADDARETQYF.

This clonotype was counted many times. This rearrangement joins TRBV29-1 to TRBJ2-3; 11 bases are a match to TRBD2. Germline V gene sequence: CDR1 SQVTM, CDR2 ANQGSEA. V was pared by 6 bases and J by 2 bases, with 7 bases of the junction left unmatched. The CDR3 sequence is 15 residues long. CDR3 region: CSVDLAGGPTDTQYF. For the CDR3, the DNA is TGCAGCGTCGACCTAGCGGGGGGCCCCACAGATACGCAGTATTTT.

The chain joins TRBV7-2 to TRBJ2-3; TRBD1 or TRBD2 may be the D gene (6 bases each). This CDR3 region has 16 residues. Deletions cut 2 bases from V and 3 bases from J, with 15 bases between. Germline V lookup: CDR1 SGHTA, CDR2 FQGNSA. The CDR3 sequence is CASSLRGDTETDTQYF. The CDR3 DNA reads TGTGCCAGCAGCTTAAGGGGGGATACGGAAACAGATACGCAGTATTTT.

This clonotype was detected only a few times. The chain uses TRBV3-1 and TRBJ1-4; 8 bases are shared with TRBD1. The J segment lost 14 bases and the V segment lost 4 bases, leaving 6 bases of the junction unmatched. The CDR3 contains 12 residues. The germline CDR1 and CDR2 sequences are LGHDT and YNNKEL (reference sequence). CDR3 protein: CASSLGDRGLFF. The CDR3 DNA is TGTGCCAGCAGCCTTGGAGACAGGGGCCTGTTTTTT.

The CDR3 DNA is TGTGCCCCCCCAGGTCTAGCCTACGAGCAGTACTTC. It specifies CAPPGLAYEQYF. The chain has TRBV24-1 and TRBJ2-7; unclear D gene. This CDR3 spans 12 amino acids. Germline CDR1 and CDR2: KGHDR and SFDVKD. The V and J ends lost 12 bases and 2 bases respectively, with 13 bases between them.

The CDR3 bases are TGTGCCAGCAGTTACAGTTGGGGAGAGACCCAGTACTTC. Its translation is CASSYSWGETQYF. The rearrangement uses TRBV6-5 and TRBJ2-5; the D is unclear. V was clipped by 2 bases and J by 4 bases, with 8 bases between them. The CDR3 runs to 13 residues. Germline CDR1 reads MNHEY; CDR2 reads SVGAGI.

To note about this clonotype: Compared with germline, one end of the junction differs, possibly owing to a read error. The chain has TRBV12-3 or TRBV12-4 and TRBJ1-5; no definite D call. The CDR3 contains 13 residues. The CDR3 sequence: CASSLRINQRQHF. Written as DNA, the CDR3 is TGTGCCAGCAGTCTCCGTATCAATCAGCGCCAGCATTTT.

This clonotype was seen a handful of times. The genes are TRBV7-8 and TRBJ2-1; 7 nucleotides line up with TRBD2. The V gene's germline CDR1 is SGHVS and CDR2 FQNEAQ. V was pared by 2 bases and J by 8 bases, with 12 bases of the junction left unmatched. The CDR3 extends over 16 amino acids. The CDR3 nucleotides are TGTGCCAGCAGCTTAAAGGCGGGAGTATTTGGCGATGAGCAGTTCTTC. Its protein is CASSLKAGVFGDEQFF.

This clonotype was found a few times. The rearrangement links TRBV20-1 to TRBJ1-1; D remains ambiguous. This CDR3 comprises 14 residues. V was clipped by 0 bases and J by 0 bases, with 8 bases between them. Germline V gene lookup returns CDR1 DFQATT and CDR2 SNEGSKA (reference sequence). CDR3 protein: CSARDLGLNTEAFF. The DNA of the CDR3 is TGCAGTGCTAGAGATTTGGGCTTGAACACTGAAGCTTTCTTT.

The genes are TRBV11-1 and TRBJ1-5; tentatively, D is TRBD1 (6 bases). Trimming removed 4 bases from V and 7 bases from J, with 26 bases in between. CDR3 size: 18 residues. Germline CDR1 and CDR2: SGHAT and FQDESV (reference sequence). CDR3 coding DNA: TGTGCCAGCAGCTCCACGCTCGCGGGCGGGACAATGAACCAGCCCCAGCATTTT. It translates to CASSSTLAGGTMNQPQHF. Drawing the rest from reference TRBV11-1 and TRBJ1-5, the complete variable domain is EAEVAQSPRYKITEKSQAVAFWCDPISGHATLYWYRQILGQGPELLVQFQDESVVDDSQLPKDRFSAERLKGVDSTLKIQPAELGDSAMYLCASSSTLAGGTMNQPQHFGDGTRLSIL.

The V gene is TRBV12-3 or TRBV12-4, the J gene TRBJ1-5; D remains unclear. CDR3 length: 16 amino acids. V lost 1 base to trimming and J lost 2 bases, with 12 bases between them. DNA of the CDR3: TGTGCCAGCAGTTTAGGGCAGGAGTCGCGCAATCAGCCCCAGCATTTT. This translates into CASSLGQESRNQPQHF.

This clonotype showed up just a few times. This chain uses TRBV3-1 with TRBJ2-1; 9 bases align to TRBD2. The CDR3 totals 17 residues. Germline V gene lookup returns CDR1 LGHDT and CDR2 YNNKEL (reference sequence). J was trimmed by 9 bases and V by 0 bases; bases with no gene match: 12. CDR3 amino acids: CASSQERRTSVIREQFF. As DNA, the CDR3 is TGTGCCAGCAGCCAAGAGAGAAGGACTAGCGTGATCCGTGAGCAGTTCTTC.

The chain has TRBV27 and TRBJ2-7; 7 positions agree with TRBD1. CDR3 length equals 17 residues. Germline CDR1 MNHEY, CDR2 SMNVEV (reference sequence). Trimming at V came to 5 bases and at J to 2 bases, leaving 15 bases not matched to a gene. The CDR3 sequence is CASSLLRTGQGPYEQYF. CDR3 sequence (DNA): TGTGCCAGCAGTCTCCTAAGGACAGGTCAGGGCCCCTACGAGCAGTACTTC.

This clonotype was counted at least ten times. This rearrangement joins TRBV7-8 to TRBJ2-7; possibly TRBD1 for D (5 bases). This CDR3 is built from 13 residues. V lost 5 bases, J lost 12 bases, and 20 bases lay in between. Germline V gene data show CDR1 as SGHVS and CDR2 as FQNEAQ. The CDR3 spells CASSPGVKGSRYF. The CDR3 nucleotides are TGTGCCAGCAGCCCTGGTGTTAAGGGGTCGCGGTACTTC. The full variable domain, its missing parts supplied by reference TRBV7-8 and TRBJ2-7, is GAGVSQSPRYKVAKRGQDVALRCDPISGHVSLFWYQQALGQGPEFLTYFQNEAQLDKSGLPSDRFFAERPEGSVSTLKIQRTQQEDSAVYLCASSPGVKGSRYFGPGTRLTVT.

The chain employs TRBV7-8 and TRBJ1-2; the D is unclear. V shed 1 base and J shed 4 bases, with 10 bases lying between them. The CDR3 loop spans 14 amino acids. Germline V gene data show CDR1 as SGHVS and CDR2 as FQNEAQ. As DNA, the CDR3 is TGTGCCAGCAGCTTAGAGTTCGGGTTCTATGGCTACACCTTC. Translated: CASSLEFGFYGYTF.

This clonotype was seen a handful of times. V gene TRBV5-1 combines with J gene TRBJ1-4, with 8 bases matching TRBD1. V shed 3 bases and J 10 bases; nucleotides not matched to a gene: 11. The CDR3 is made up of 15 amino acids. Germline loops: CDR1 SGHRS, CDR2 YFSETQ. In nucleotides, the CDR3 is TGCGCCAGCAGCTATTGGGGTGACAGGGGTGCAAAACTGTTTTTT. Residues: CASSYWGDRGAKLFF.

This clonotype was recorded many times. The gene calls are TRBV20-1 and TRBJ2-3; 9 nucleotides line up with TRBD2. The CDR3 length is 14 residues. V was clipped by 6 bases and J by 1 base; unmatched bases: 5. The germline V gene has CDR1 DFQATT and CDR2 SNEGSKA (reference sequence). Here the CDR3 reads CSASIAGGTDTQYF. DNA for the CDR3: TGCAGTGCGTCAATAGCGGGGGGCACAGATACGCAGTATTTT.

This clonotype was counted a few times. The V gene is TRBV12-3 or TRBV12-4, the J gene TRBJ2-1, with 11 bases that match TRBD2. Trimming cost V 6 bases and J 5 bases; bases outside gene matches: 3. The CDR3 consists of 14 residues. The CDR3 DNA sequence: TGTGCCAGCAGGGGTAGCGGGGGGGACAATGAGCAGTTCTTC. The encoded protein is CASRGSGGDNEQFF.

This clonotype was observed a few times. J is TRBJ2-7 and V is TRBV9; weak D call: TRBD1 (6 bases). V lost 2 bases, J lost 0 bases, and 9 bases lay in between. The germline CDR1 and CDR2 sequences are SGDLS and YYNGEE. The CDR3 loop spans 14 amino acids. The CDR3 is CASSVGASSYEQYF. CDR3 DNA sequence: TGTGCCAGCAGCGTGGGGGCTAGCTCCTACGAGCAGTACTTC.

In its sample, this clonotype was seen a few times. The V call is TRBV4-2, the J call TRBJ1-2; D unclear. V was trimmed by 0 bases and J by 2 bases, leaving 7 bases between them. This CDR3 region has 14 residues. Germline V lookup: CDR1 LGHNA, CDR2 YNFKEQ. CDR3 coding DNA: TGTGCCAGCAGCCAAGATTTGTCCAACTATGGCTACACCTTC. Translating gives CASSQDLSNYGYTF.

The table lists this clonotype with a count of one. The gene calls are TRBV6-1 and TRBJ1-5; weak D call: TRBD1 (6 bases). CDR1 and CDR2 (germline): MNHNS, SASEGT. V was cut by 0 bases and J by 7 bases, with 16 bases left in between. This CDR3 is 16 amino acids long. The CDR3 protein is CASSEARWGPGQPQHF. The CDR3 DNA reads TGTGCCAGCAGTGAAGCGAGGTGGGGGCCAGGGCAGCCCCAGCATTTT.

This clonotype appeared a few times. J is TRBJ2-7 and V is TRBV21-1; TRBD1, the D gene given by the table, was not confirmed from the DNA. TRBV21-1 is a recognized pseudogene. This CDR3 region has 16 residues. The CDR3: CASSKGSDRPPYEQYF. Here the CDR3 DNA reads TGTGCCAGCAGCAAAGGGTCGGACAGACCCCCGTACGAGCAGTACTTC.

This clonotype occurred a few times. The gene calls are TRBV6-1 and TRBJ2-7; TRBD2 matches at 8 bases. CDR1 is MNHNS, CDR2 SASEGT, per germline. The CDR3 is made up of 13 amino acids. The junction had 7 bases not matched to a gene; V was cut back by 7 bases and J by 5 bases. CDR3 loop: CASISGSFHEQYF. The DNA of the CDR3 is TGTGCCAGCATCAGCGGGAGCTTCCACGAGCAGTACTTC.

The chain has TRBV14 and TRBJ2-4; 14 positions agree with TRBD2. CDR1 SGHDN and CDR2 FVKESK come from the germline V gene. This CDR3 has 16 amino acids. The trim removed 4 bases at V and 5 bases at J, leaving 4 bases unmatched. The CDR3 nucleotides read TGTGCCAGCAGCCGTGGACTAGCGGGAGGCGAAAACATTCAGTACTTC. Its translation: CASSRGLAGGENIQYF. Together with reference TRBV14 and TRBJ2-4, the CDR3 gives the full variable domain: EAGVTQFPSHSVIEKGQTVTLRCDPISGHDNLYWYRRVMGKEIKFLLHFVKESKQDESGMPNNRFLAERTGGTYSTLKVQPAELEDSGVYFCASSRGLAGGENIQYFGAGTRLSVL.

The J gene is TRBJ2-5, the V gene TRBV4-3; D is possibly TRBD2 (5 bases). Germline V lookup: CDR1 LGHNA, CDR2 YSLEER. This CDR3 contains 16 residues. V was shortened by 0 bases and J by 3 bases, with 14 bases between the two germline ends. The CDR3 here is CASSQDSRAGKETQYF. In DNA form, the CDR3 reads TGCGCCAGCAGCCAAGATTCCCGGGCGGGTAAAGAGACCCAGTACTTC.

This clonotype was seen more than once but under ten times. V usage is TRBV5-5 and J usage is TRBJ1-1; D remains ambiguous. The CDR3 is 14 amino acids. Trimming took off 1 base at V and 1 base at J, with 8 bases between the two ends. Germline V gene sequence: CDR1 SGHKS, CDR2 YYEKEE (reference sequence). The DNA for the CDR3 is TGTGCCAGCAGCTTGCAGTGGGCGAACACTGAAGCTTTCTTT. It codes for CASSLQWANTEAFF.

The rearrangement links TRBV4-2 to TRBJ2-4; TRBD2 might be the D (5 bases). Trimming cost V 0 bases and J 2 bases, with 14 bases left between them. Germline values: CDR1 LGHNA, CDR2 YNFKEQ. CDR3 length: 17 residues. The CDR3 region has the DNA TGTGCCAGCAGCCAAGAAGAGGGAATAAAGACCAAAAACATTCAGTACTTC. It yields the protein CASSQEEGIKTKNIQYF.